This TCR beta chain was captured by sequencing in a study of blood T cell repertoires in COVID-19. Study details: Both acute and convalescent COVID-19 samples were obtained from the United States, Italy and Spain. The cDNA or gDNA used as material had been derived from T cells, B-cell-depleted T cells, or PBMCs.

In the original workflow: Amplification of reference gene primers provided the estimated nucleated cell counts. The data were produced by immunoSEQ multiplex PCR, yet TCRdb's version contains in-frame clones alone and is incomplete. The V and J calls and clone size were taken over from that table, and D and trimming were inferred from the DNA. The sample has 300,000 or so clones, around four fifths seen once. The V gene's germline CDR1 is MGHRA and CDR2 YSYEKL. V lost 0 bases and J lost 2, with 14 bases in between. The CDR3 has 16 residues. The sequence was collected from a woman in her forties or fifties with active or convalescent COVID-19. The rearrangement uses TRBV4-1 and TRBJ2-7; perhaps TRBD2 as D (6 bases). Source material: peripheral blood. CDR3 nucleotide sequence: TGCGCCAGCAGCCAAGAACAGATTAGCGGTACCTACGAGCAGTACTTC. Amino acids: CASSQEQISGTYEQYF.